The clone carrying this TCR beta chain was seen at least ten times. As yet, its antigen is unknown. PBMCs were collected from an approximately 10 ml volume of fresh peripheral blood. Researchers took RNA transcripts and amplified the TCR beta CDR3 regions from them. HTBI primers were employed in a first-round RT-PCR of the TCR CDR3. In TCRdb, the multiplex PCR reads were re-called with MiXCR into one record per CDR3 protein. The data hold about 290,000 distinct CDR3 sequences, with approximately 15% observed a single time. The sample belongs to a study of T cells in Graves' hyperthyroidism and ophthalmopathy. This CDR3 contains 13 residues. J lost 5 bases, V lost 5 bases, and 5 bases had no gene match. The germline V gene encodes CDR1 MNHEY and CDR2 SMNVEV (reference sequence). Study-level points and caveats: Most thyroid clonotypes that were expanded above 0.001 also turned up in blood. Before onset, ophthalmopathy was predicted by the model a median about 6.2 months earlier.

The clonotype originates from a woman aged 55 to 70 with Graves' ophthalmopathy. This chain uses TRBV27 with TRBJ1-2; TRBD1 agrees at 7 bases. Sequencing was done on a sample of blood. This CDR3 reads CASSLGTEYGYTF. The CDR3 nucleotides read TGTGCCAGCAGTCTAGGGACAGAATATGGCTACACCTTC.